In this sample, the clone carrying this T cell receptor (beta chain) turned up a few times. The antigen is not known. This entry comes from a study of spatial heterogeneity in lung cancer. Study-level points and caveats: The estimated TCR-seq coverage of tumor T cells amounted to about 7% when looking at alpha chains and 13% to 15% when looking at beta chains. Mutation counts in tumors were tracked by counts of expanded intratumoral alpha and beta TCRs.

TCRdb processed the 5' RACE reads anew with MiXCR; each CDR3 protein has one entry. The data contain 25,000 to 30,000 distinct CDR3 sequences, approximately 7% of them singletons. Documented time point: sample taken at primary tumor resection. J was trimmed by 7 bases and V by 5 bases; bases with no gene match: 7. CDR3 length equals 14 residues. From germline, CDR1 is DFQATT and CDR2 SNEGSKA (reference sequence). The sequence was collected from a male donor with early-stage non-small cell lung cancer. This chain joins TRBV20-1 and TRBJ2-3; 12 nucleotides agree with TRBD2. The sample consisted of lung tumor tissue, taken at surgery. The chain's CDR3 is CSARPSGGAYTQYF. The DNA for the CDR3 is TGCAGTGCTCGGCCTAGCGGGGGGGCCTATACGCAGTATTTT.